This entry features one TCR beta chain sequence. These data come from a study of CD8 T cells in Susac syndrome. Germline V gene sequence: CDR1 LNHDA, CDR2 SQIVND (reference sequence). Losses at the gene ends were 6 bases for V and 4 bases for J; bases not matched to a gene: 7. The CDR3 contains 17 residues. Reverse transcription of about 0.5 to 1 ug RNA used random hexamers. TCRdb called the immunoSEQ multiplex PCR reads again in MiXCR, with one record for every CDR3 protein. There are some 180,000 distinct CDR3 sequences in the sample; 90% to 95% occur only once, and 0.09% to 0.12% lies in the top ten.

The sequenced material came from CD4+ T cells from PBMCs. This chain links TRBV19 with TRBJ2-2; 14 bases line up with TRBD2. This TCR was recovered from a human donor in good health. The CDR3 protein is CASSLTSGGAGTGELFF. The CDR3, as DNA: TGTGCCAGTAGCTTGACTAGCGGGGGGGCCGGCACCGGGGAGCTGTTTTTT.